The rows below give T cell receptor beta chains drawn from one sample of a study of primary melanoma T cells and metastatic recurrence. The assay was immunoSEQ multiplex PCR, and TCRdb's table has in-frame clones only and misses some. The repertoire holds approximately 2,500 clones, with approximately 71% as singletons. Sequenced material: melanoma tumor tissue. The source is a human donor with melanoma. Each CDR3 is given with its conserved first and last residue. D genes are given only for firm matches. Clone size, where shown, is once, few, many, or a class for clones that have expanded.

d_call	v_call	j_call	clone_size	cdr3_aa	cdr3_nt
-	TRBV19	TRBJ1-5	-	CASSPEAGTFSNQPQHF	TGTGCCAGTAGTCCGGAGGCCGGGACCTTTAGCAATCAGCCCCAGCATTTT
-	TRBV7-2	TRBJ1-3	-	CASSYSSGNTTYF	TGTGCCAGCAGCTACAGTTCTGGAAACACCACATATTTT
-	TRBV11-3	TRBJ2-2	-	CASSLKSGANTGELFF	TGTGCCAGCAGCTTGAAGTCAGGGGCGAACACCGGGGAGCTGTTTTTT
-	TRBV19	TRBJ2-2	-	CASSSWNTGELFF	TGTGCCAGTAGTAGTTGGAACACCGGGGAGCTGTTTTTT
-	TRBV6-8	TRBJ1-1	-	CASSDLENTEAFF	TGTGCCAGCAGCGACCTTGAGAACACTGAAGCTTTCTTT
-	TRBV12-2	TRBJ1-1	few	CASRLLWTGTNTEAFF	TGTGCAAGTCGCTTACTTTGGACAGGGACGAACACTGAAGCTTTCTTT
TRBD1	TRBV15	TRBJ1-2	large	CATSRGYRTGEGYGYTF	TGTGCCACCAGCAGAGGTTATAGGACAGGGGAGGGGTATGGCTACACCTTC
TRBD2	TRBV12-5	TRBJ2-7	once	CASDLGTSGSLYEQYF	TGTGCTAGTGACCTCGGGACTAGCGGGAGTCTCTACGAGCAGTACTTC
TRBD1	TRBV7-1	TRBJ1-2	-	CASNPTTGFDYGYTF	TGTGCCAGCAACCCAACGACAGGGTTTGACTATGGCTACACCTTC
TRBD2	TRBV7-7	TRBJ2-7	once	CASSPDLTGGSSYEQYF	TGTGCCAGCAGCCCCGATCTTACGGGGGGTTCCTCCTACGAGCAGTACTTC
-	TRBV23-1	TRBJ1-1	-	CASSQDRRNSGTEAFF	TGCGCCAGCAGCCAAGATCGACGTAACTCAGGCACTGAAGCTTTCTTT
TRBD1	TRBV11-3	TRBJ1-1	-	CASSPRTGGTVNTEAFF	TGTGCCAGCAGCCCCCGGACAGGGGGCACTGTGAACACTGAAGCTTTCTTT
-	TRBV19	TRBJ1-4	-	CASSTTVTNEKLFF	TGTGCCAGTAGTACGACAGTTACCAATGAAAAACTGTTTTTT
-	TRBV12-5	TRBJ2-7	-	CASGNSGTLYEQYF	TGTGCTAGTGGTAACTCCGGGACCCTGTACGAGCAGTACTTC
TRBD1	TRBV7-1	TRBJ2-1	-	CASKTGTGEANEQFF	TGTGCCAGCAAAACCGGGACAGGGGAGGCAAATGAGCAGTTCTTC
TRBD1	TRBV19	TRBJ2-1	few	CASNIAGTGPNEQFF	TGTGCCAGTAATATTGCCGGGACAGGCCCAAATGAGCAGTTCTTC
-	TRBV11-3	TRBJ2-7	-	CASSLVQDLSSYEQYF	TGTGCCAGCAGCTTAGTCCAGGACCTTAGCTCCTACGAGCAGTACTTC
TRBD2	TRBV12-5	TRBJ2-3	-	CASGLGLAGTDTQYF	TGTGCTAGTGGTTTGGGACTAGCGGGCACAGATACGCAGTATTTT
TRBD1	TRBV19	TRBJ2-7	-	CASSMGTGNPGEQYF	TGTGCCAGTAGTATGGGGACAGGGAATCCAGGCGAGCAGTACTTC
-	TRBV7-8	TRBJ2-7	-	CASSLKGVAPGYEQYF	TGTGCCAGCAGCTTGAAGGGAGTGGCCCCTGGCTACGAGCAGTACTTC
-	TRBV28	TRBJ1-5	-	CASSSPPRVRSNQPQHF	TGTGCCAGCAGCTCCCCCCCGCGGGTTCGGAGCAATCAGCCCCAGCATTTT